These 17 T cell receptor beta chains were all obtained from the same sample, sequenced in a study of T-cell memory formation after mild COVID-19. TCRdb ran MiXCR on the 5' RACE reads and lists one entry per CDR3 protein. In the table there are a few hundred thousand distinct CDR3 sequences, about 11% of which are singletons. The material sequenced was PBMCs or a T cell subset sorted from them (not recorded which). These receptors originate from a young man who had mild COVID-19 (a few samples of this study predate the infection). Cell type and time point are not known.

The chain has TRBV11-2 and TRBJ2-3, with a tentative D call TRBD2 (6 bases). The CDR3 extends over 14 amino acids. Germline CDR1 reads SGHAT; CDR2 reads FQNNGV. With 5 bases removed from V and 5 bases from J, the gap between germline ends came to 14 bases. CDR3 sequence: CASSAAHGGDTQYF. DNA of the CDR3: TGTGCCAGCAGCGCAGCCCACGGGGGAGATACGCAGTATTTT.

The chain recombines TRBV20-1 with TRBJ2-5; the match to TRBD1 covers 7 bases. CDR3 length: 16 residues. From germline, CDR1 is DFQATT and CDR2 SNEGSKA (reference sequence). The V gene end was trimmed by 6 bases and the J gene end by 0 bases; junction bases not matched to a gene: 13. The CDR3 spells CSARYRDSWYQETQYF. The CDR3 DNA sequence: TGCAGTGCAAGGTATCGGGACAGTTGGTACCAAGAGACCCAGTACTTC.

This chain uses TRBV2 with TRBJ2-1; TRBD1 matches at 9 bases. CDR3 length equals 15 residues. Germline lookup yields CDR1 SNHLY and CDR2 FYNNEI. Losses at the gene ends were 8 bases for V and 10 bases for J; bases not matched to a gene: 15. The CDR3 protein is CASAKQGAVSGEQFF. The CDR3 DNA reads TGTGCCAGCGCAAAACAGGGGGCCGTTTCTGGGGAGCAGTTCTTC. The whole variable domain, filled in from reference TRBV2 and TRBJ2-1, reads EPEVTQTPSHQVTQMGQEVILRCVPISNHLYFYWYRQILGQKVEFLVSFYNNEISEKSEIFDDQFSVERPDGSNFTLKIRSTKLEDSAMYFCASAKQGAVSGEQFFGPGTRLTVL.

CDR3 DNA sequence: TGTGCCAGCAGCCGGCAGATCAAGGACTATGGCTACACCTTC. Amino acid sequence: CASSRQIKDYGYTF. This rearrangement joins TRBV3-1 to TRBJ1-2; no clear D. Between the trimmed V and J ends, which lost 4 bases and 3 bases, there was a span of 12 bases. CDR1 and CDR2 (germline): LGHDT, YNNKEL (reference sequence). The CDR3 is made up of 14 amino acids.

CDR3 region: CASREDGGTDTQYF. In DNA, the CDR3 is TGTGCCAGCAGGGAAGACGGGGGCACAGATACGCAGTATTTT. The V call is TRBV6-5, the J call TRBJ2-3; D might be TRBD2 (5 bases). The CDR3 sequence is 14 residues long. Trimming removed 6 bases from V and 1 base from J, with 11 bases in between. CDR1 MNHEY and CDR2 SVGAGI come from the germline V gene.

The chain carries TRBV5-1 and TRBJ2-5; 9 bases line up with TRBD1. In germline, CDR1 is SGHRS, CDR2 YFSETQ. The CDR3 covers 15 residues. The V gene end was trimmed by 4 bases and the J gene end by 1 base; junction bases not matched to a gene: 5. The CDR3 spells CASSLGTGTQETQYF. The CDR3 DNA is TGCGCCAGCAGCCTGGGGACAGGGACCCAAGAGACCCAGTACTTC.

The sample holds a few counts of this clonotype. The V gene is TRBV12-3 or TRBV12-4, the J gene TRBJ1-5; D is possibly TRBD1 (6 bases). The CDR3 contains 12 residues. With 5 bases removed from V and 7 bases from J, the gap between germline ends came to 9 bases. The CDR3 DNA sequence: TGTGCCAGCAGTCCACAGGGACAGCCCCAGCATTTT. It codes for CASSPQGQPQHF.

The chain uses TRBV5-1 and TRBJ1-5; no firm D call. Per the germline V gene, CDR1 is SGHRS and CDR2 is YFSETQ. CDR3 length: 15 amino acids. V was shortened by 1 base and J by 7 bases, with 15 bases between the two germline ends. CDR3 coding DNA: TGCGCCAGCAGCTTGTACGATCCGACGGTACAGCCCCAGCATTTT. As protein: CASSLYDPTVQPQHF.

The chain has TRBV12-3 or TRBV12-4 and TRBJ2-6, with D possibly being TRBD1 or TRBD2 (7 bases each). Deletions cut 1 base from V and 3 bases from J, with 16 bases between. This CDR3 has 18 amino acids. CDR3 nucleotides: TGTGCCAGCAGTTTAGTGGGGGAGGGGGCGCGTGGGGCCAACGTCCTGACTTTC. Encoded protein: CASSLVGEGARGANVLTF.

This clonotype was detected a few times. An end of the junction does not agree with germline; a read error may underlie this. The chain uses TRBV7-2 and TRBJ2-1; 7 bases fit TRBD1. The V gene's germline CDR1 is SGHTA and CDR2 FQGNSA. The CDR3 runs to 15 residues. The CDR3 spells CASRLDRVPYNEQFF. The DNA of the CDR3 is TGTGCCAGCAGATTAGACAGGGTCCCCTACAATGAGCAGTTCTTC. The complete variable domain, with remaining parts taken from reference TRBV7-2 and TRBJ2-1, reads GAGVSQSPSNKVTEKGKDVELRCDPISGHTALYWYRQSLGQGLEFLIYFQGNSAPDKSGLPSDRFSAERTGGSVSTLTIQRTQQEDSAVYLCASRLDRVPYNEQFFGPGTRLTVL.

This clonotype was found a few times. The chain couples TRBV18 to TRBJ2-4; possible D gene TRBD1, 6 bases. CDR1 and CDR2 (germline): KGHSH, LQKENI. V was pared by 0 bases and J by 3 bases, with 6 bases between. This CDR3 has 14 amino acids. Here the CDR3 reads CASSPPGGKNIQYF. In nucleotides, the CDR3 is TGTGCCAGCTCACCACCAGGGGGCAAAAACATTCAGTACTTC.

The J gene is TRBJ2-3, the V gene TRBV6-4, with D perhaps TRBD2 (6 bases). This CDR3 has 15 residues. Germline loops: CDR1 MRHNA, CDR2 SNTAGT. Trimming took off 4 bases at V and 2 bases at J, with 13 bases between the two ends. The CDR3 DNA reads as TGTGCCAGCAGTGTACGCGGGGCCCACACAGATACGCAGTATTTT. Protein: CASSVRGAHTDTQYF.

This clonotype came up many times. The chain joins TRBV5-1 to TRBJ2-7; D unresolved. The germline CDR1 and CDR2 sequences are SGHRS and YFSETQ. The CDR3 extends over 13 amino acids. V gave up 5 bases and J gave up 4 bases, with 13 bases separating them. CDR3 region: CASRAVEPYEQYV. The CDR3 nucleotides are TGCGCCAGCAGAGCTGTGGAACCATACGAGCAGTACGTC.

This clonotype was counted only a few times. The V call is TRBV4-1, the J call TRBJ2-3; D may correspond to TRBD1 or TRBD2 (5 bases each). CDR1 is MGHRA and CDR2 is YSYEKL in the germline V gene. The CDR3 has 15 residues. Trimming removed 6 bases at V and 4 bases at J, with 17 bases between. The CDR3 nucleotides are TGCGCCAGCAGTCGGGACCTCTACCCTTCAGATACGCAGTATTTT. Translated: CASSRDLYPSDTQYF.

A few counts support this clonotype. The CDR3 reads CASSAGGQNTEAFF. CDR3 DNA sequence: TGTGCCAGCAGCGCCGGGGGTCAGAACACTGAAGCTTTCTTT. The J gene is TRBJ1-1, the V gene TRBV9, with D maybe TRBD1 (5 bases). V lost 3 bases to trimming and J lost 1 base, with 10 bases between them. Germline lookup yields CDR1 SGDLS and CDR2 YYNGEE. The CDR3 loop spans 14 amino acids.

This clonotype has more than one count but fewer than ten. This chain uses TRBV10-3 with TRBJ1-6; D gene uncertain. This CDR3 has 14 residues. V gave up 2 bases and J gave up 7 bases, with 9 bases separating them. CDR1 ENHRY and CDR2 SYGVKD come from the germline V gene. DNA for the CDR3: TGTGCCATCAGTGAGGAGGGATGGAATTCACCCCTCCACTTT. It codes for CAISEEGWNSPLHF.

This clonotype has only a few counts. The V call is TRBV5-6, the J call TRBJ2-2, with D tentatively TRBD1 (5 bases). V lost 2 bases, J lost 4 bases, and 9 bases lay in between. The germline V gene has CDR1 SGHDT and CDR2 YYEEEE. The CDR3 is made up of 14 amino acids. The CDR3: CASSLFQGTGELFF. As DNA, the CDR3 is TGTGCCAGCAGCTTATTTCAGGGCACCGGGGAGCTGTTTTTT.